This TCR beta chain was found in a study of somatic mutations in cytotoxic T cells in rheumatoid arthritis. Concerning this clone itself: What it binds is unknown.

Original methodology: Large patient CD8+ clones, those above 1%, rarely matched published virus-specific TCRB sequences. Clones were sequenced by immunoSEQ multiplex PCR, and TCRdb holds only the in-frame ones, with some missing. V and J calls and clone size follow that table, whereas D and trimming were derived from the DNA. The top ten hold roughly 15% of the sample, which has about 14,000 clones, 77% seen once. The trim removed 1 base at V and 5 bases at J, leaving 8 bases unmatched. The germline CDR1 and CDR2 sequences are SGDLS and YYNGEE. The CDR3 has 15 amino acids. The study, taken as a whole, reports: Clonality of CD8+ cells rose with age in rheumatoid arthritis patients but not healthy controls.

Source material: CD8+ T cells sorted from blood. The chain employs TRBV9 and TRBJ2-7, with 8 bases matching TRBD2. This TCR was recovered from an adult with rheumatoid arthritis. The CDR3, as DNA: TGTGCCAGCAGCGTATCTCCTAGCGGGCACAACGAGCAGTACTTC. It specifies CASSVSPSGHNEQYF.